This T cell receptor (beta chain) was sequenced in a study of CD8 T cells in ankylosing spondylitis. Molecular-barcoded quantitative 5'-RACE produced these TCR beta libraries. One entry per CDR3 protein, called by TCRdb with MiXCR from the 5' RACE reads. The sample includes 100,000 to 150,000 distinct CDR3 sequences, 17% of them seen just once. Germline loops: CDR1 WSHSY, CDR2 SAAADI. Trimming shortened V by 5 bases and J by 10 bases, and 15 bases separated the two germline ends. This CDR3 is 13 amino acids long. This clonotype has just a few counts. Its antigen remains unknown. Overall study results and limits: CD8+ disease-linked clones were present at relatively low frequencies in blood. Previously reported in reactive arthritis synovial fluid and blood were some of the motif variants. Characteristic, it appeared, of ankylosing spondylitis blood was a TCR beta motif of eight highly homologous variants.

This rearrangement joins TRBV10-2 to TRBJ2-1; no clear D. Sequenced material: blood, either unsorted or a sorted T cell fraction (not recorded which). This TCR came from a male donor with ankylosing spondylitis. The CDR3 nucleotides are TGCGCCAGCAGTTCCTTTCTGTCTAGGGAGCAGTTCTTC. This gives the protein CASSSFLSREQFF.